Included here is one T cell receptor (beta chain) sequence, with context. The antigen remains undetermined. Germline CDR1 reads MNHNY; CDR2 reads SVGAGI (reference sequence). The CDR3 sequence is 13 residues long. The germline V and J ends were trimmed by 5 bases and 5 bases, with 12 bases remaining between them. Method: immunoSEQ multiplex PCR; TCRdb's copy keeps in-frame clones and lacks some. Of 25,000 or so clones listed, approximately 71% were seen once; the top ten hold 14% to 15%. The record originates from a study of tumor-infiltrating lymphocytes in localized non-small cell lung cancer. Study-wide background: Some samples were collected after neoadjuvant chemotherapy; smokers, never-smokers and several histologies were included.

General study findings and limits: Compared with uninvolved lung, tumors showed higher T cell infiltration by TCRbeta sequencing. Available tissue quantity limited TCR sequencing to a patient subset. No T-cell fraction difference was seen between IM1 and IM2 tumors.

Sequenced: lung tumor tissue. This sequence joins TRBV6-6 and TRBJ2-5, with no clear D. The clonotype comes from a human donor with non-small cell lung cancer. This CDR3 is CASSQGWPETQYF. The CDR3 nucleotides read TGTGCCAGCAGTCAAGGGTGGCCGGAGACCCAGTACTTC.